The subject of this entry is one T cell receptor beta chain. The CDR3 length is 11 residues. CDR1 and CDR2 (germline): MNHNY, SVGAGI (reference sequence). Trimming pared 5 bases from V and 11 bases from J, leaving 10 bases between. From the RT-PCR reads, TCRdb called clonotypes with MiXCR, one entry per CDR3 protein. The data hold hundreds of thousands of distinct CDR3 sequences, with more than 13% observed a single time. The V and J genes are TRBV6-6 and TRBJ1-5; D possibly corresponds to TRBD1 (5 bases). This clonotype originated in a female donor in good health, serving as a healthy control. Input material: memory CD4+ T cells from blood. Here the CDR3 DNA reads TGTGCCAGCAGTCCACAGGTCACCCAGCATTTT. Translation: CASSPQVTQHF.